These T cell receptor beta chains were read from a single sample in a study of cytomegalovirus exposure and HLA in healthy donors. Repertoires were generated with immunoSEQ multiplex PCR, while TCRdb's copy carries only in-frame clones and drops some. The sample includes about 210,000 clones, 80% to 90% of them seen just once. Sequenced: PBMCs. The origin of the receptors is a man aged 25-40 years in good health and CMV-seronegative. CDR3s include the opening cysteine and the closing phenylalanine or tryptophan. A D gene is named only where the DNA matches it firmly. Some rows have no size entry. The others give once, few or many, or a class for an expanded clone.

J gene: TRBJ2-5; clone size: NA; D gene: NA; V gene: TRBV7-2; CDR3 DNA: TGTGCCAGCAGCTCCTGGAGGGGGGGCCAAGAGACCCAGTACTTC; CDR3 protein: CASSSWRGGQETQYF
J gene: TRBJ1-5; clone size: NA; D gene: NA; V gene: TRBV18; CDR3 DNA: TGTGCCAGCTCAGACAGGCGCAATCAGCCCCAGCATTTT; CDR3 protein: CASSDRRNQPQHF
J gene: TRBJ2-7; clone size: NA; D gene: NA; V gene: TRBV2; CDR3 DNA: TGTGCCAGCAGTGATTCGGACTCCTCCTACGAGCAGTACTTC; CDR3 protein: CASSDSDSSYEQYF
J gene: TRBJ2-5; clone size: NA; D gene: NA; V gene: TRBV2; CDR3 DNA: TGTGCCAGCAGTGAAGCCCCTAGCTCGGAGACCCAGTACTTC; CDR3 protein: CASSEAPSSETQYF
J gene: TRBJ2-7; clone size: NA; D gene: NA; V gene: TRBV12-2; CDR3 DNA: TGTGCAAGCCCGCAGGTTTTTTTTTACGAGCAGTACTTC; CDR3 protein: CASPQVFFYEQYF
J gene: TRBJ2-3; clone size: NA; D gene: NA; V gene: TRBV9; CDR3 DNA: TGTGCCAGCAGCGCCACTACAGGGTCGGACCCAGATACGCAGTATTTT; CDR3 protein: CASSATTGSDPDTQYF
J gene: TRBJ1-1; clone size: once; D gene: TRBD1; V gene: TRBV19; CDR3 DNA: TGTGCCAGTAGTCCGACGACAGGGTGGGCTGAAGCTTTCTTT; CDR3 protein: CASSPTTGWAEAFF
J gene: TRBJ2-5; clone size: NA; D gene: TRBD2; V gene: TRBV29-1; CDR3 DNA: TGCAGCGTTAGCGGCGGGGGTGAAGAGACCCAGTACTTC; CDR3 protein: CSVSGGGEETQYF
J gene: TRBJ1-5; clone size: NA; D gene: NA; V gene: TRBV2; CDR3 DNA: TGTGCCAGCAGTGGTTCGGTCGCGGGTGGGAATCAGCCCCAGCATTTT; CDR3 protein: CASSGSVAGGNQPQHF
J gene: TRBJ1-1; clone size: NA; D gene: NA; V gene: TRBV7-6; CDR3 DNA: TGTGCCAGCAGCTTAGCGATTACAGGGACGGGGAACACTGAAGCTTTCTTT; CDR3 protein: CASSLAITGTGNTEAFF
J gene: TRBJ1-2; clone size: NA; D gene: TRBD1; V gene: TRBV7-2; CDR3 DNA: TGTGCCAGCAGCTCGGGACAGGCACGGGGCTACACCTTC; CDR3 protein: CASSSGQARGYTF
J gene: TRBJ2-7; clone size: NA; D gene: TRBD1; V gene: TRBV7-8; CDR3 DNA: TGTGCCAGCAGCCCTCCCGGGACAGCCTTTTCCTTC; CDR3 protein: CASSPPGTAFSF